What follows describes a single T cell receptor (beta chain). As yet, its antigen is unknown. This record belongs to a study of CD8+ T cells in alopecia areata. Study findings and constraints: Sharing of TCR sequences between patients (possibly for HLA-related reasons) was less clear than in mice. Clonality was higher in lesional than normal scalp, especially in alopecia totalis/universalis. Scalp repertoires also include resident alphabeta T cells from normal skin.

Between the trimmed V and J ends, which lost 0 bases and 5 bases, there was a span of 12 bases. The CDR3 sequence is 14 residues long. Per germline, CDR1 SGDLS and CDR2 YYNGEE. The authors sorted CD4+ and CD8+ T cells from PBMCs. Following extraction, RNA underwent reverse transcription to cDNA, which served as the sequencing template. Libraries were prepared by immunoSEQ multiplex PCR; TCRdb keeps only in-frame clonotypes and omits some of them. The table lists 150,000 to 200,000 clones, around 57% of them singletons. The source of this sequence is a human donor in good health. The chain joins TRBV9 to TRBJ2-7, with D perhaps matching TRBD1 or TRBD2 (5 bases each). The sequencing sample was made of CD4+ T cells sorted from blood. The CDR3 loop reads CASSVGQGSDEQYF. The DNA for the CDR3 is TGTGCCAGCAGCGTAGGCCAGGGTAGCGACGAGCAGTACTTC.